One and the same sample provided the 7 T cell receptor beta chains below, sequenced in a study of cytomegalovirus exposure and HLA in healthy donors (dated by TCRdb to the late 2010s). The library was made by the immunoSEQ multiplex PCR assay. For the multiplex PCR, a mixture combining 60 forward primers for TCR Vbeta segments and 13 reverse primers for TCR Jbeta segments was used. TCRdb retrieved this table from immuneACCESS and kept in-frame rearrangements only. Not all clones are present; in checked studies, unresolved V genes account for under half, and no reason is known for the remainder. The sample records 150,000 to 200,000 clones, more than 60% of which are singletons. Under 1.5% of the sample lies in the top ten. Sequencing used PBMCs. These receptors were obtained from a woman in her 30s in good health and CMV-seronegative.

V is TRBV7-9 and J is TRBJ2-1; D gene uncertain. The length of the CDR3 is 16 residues. Per the germline V gene, CDR1 is SEHNR and CDR2 is FQNEAQ (reference sequence). The V end lost 5 bases, the J end lost 1 base, and 15 bases lay between the germline ends. CDR3 loop: CASSSLDGWSYNEQFF. The CDR3 DNA reads as TGTGCCAGCAGCAGCTTAGACGGGTGGTCCTACAATGAGCAGTTCTTC. Filled out from reference TRBV7-9 and TRBJ2-1, the complete variable domain reads DTGVSQNPRHKITKRGQNVTFRCDPISEHNRLYWYRQTLGQGPEFLTYFQNEAQLEKSRLLSDRFSAERPKGSFSTLEIQRTEQGDSAMYLCASSSLDGWSYNEQFFGPGTRLTVL.

The V and J genes are TRBV10-3 and TRBJ2-1; the D is unclear. The CDR3 consists of 17 residues. Per germline, CDR1 ENHRY and CDR2 SYGVKD. V shed 2 bases and J shed 0 bases, with 14 bases lying between them. The CDR3 sequence: CAISEPKTLSSYNEQFF. The CDR3 bases are TGTGCCATCAGTGAGCCAAAAACCCTGAGCTCCTACAATGAGCAGTTCTTC.

This chain uses TRBV10-3 with TRBJ1-6, with TRBD1 matching 7 bases. V lost 0 bases to trimming and J lost 7 bases; unmatched junction nucleotides: 6. Germline loops: CDR1 ENHRY, CDR2 SYGVKD. This CDR3 has 16 residues. The CDR3 nucleotides read TGTGCCATCAGTGAGTCTGCAGGGACAGCCAATTCACCCCTCCACTTT. It codes for CAISESAGTANSPLHF.

This clone was counted between two and nine times. The V and J genes are TRBV2 and TRBJ2-7, with 8 positions matching TRBD1. The germline V gene has CDR1 SNHLY and CDR2 FYNNEI. The CDR3 contains 13 residues. V dropped 7 bases and J dropped 2; count of bases not matched to a gene: 4. CDR3: CASKWDRTYEQYF. DNA for the CDR3: TGTGCCAGCAAGTGGGACAGGACCTACGAGCAGTACTTC.

This clone was counted once. J is TRBJ2-3 and V is TRBV7-6, with no clear D. The CDR3 spans 15 residues. Germline-derived CDR1 and CDR2 are SGHVS and FNYEAQ. Trimming left V 5 bases short and J 2 bases short, with 14 bases between. The CDR3, as DNA: TGTGCCAGCAGCCTGACCGGGTCCCTCACAGATACGCAGTATTTT. Its translation is CASSLTGSLTDTQYF. Filled out from reference TRBV7-6 and TRBJ2-3, the complete variable domain reads GAGVSQSPRYKVTKRGQDVALRCDPISGHVSLYWYRQALGQGPEFLTYFNYEAQQDKSGLPNDRFSAERPEGSISTLTIQRTEQRDSAMYRCASSLTGSLTDTQYFGPGTRLTVL.

The V call is TRBV28, the J call TRBJ1-4; 9 nucleotides line up with TRBD1. V lost 6 bases, J lost 7 bases, and 6 bases stayed unmatched. This CDR3 is built from 14 residues. Per germline, CDR1 MDHEN and CDR2 SYDVKM. The CDR3 DNA reads TGTGCCAGCAGCACCGGGACAGGGATTGAAAAACTGTTTTTT. Residues: CASSTGTGIEKLFF.

The rearrangement joins TRBV6-6 to TRBJ1-3, with D maybe TRBD1 (6 bases). Deletions cut 5 bases from V and 1 base from J, with 9 bases between. Germline V gene lookup returns CDR1 MNHNY and CDR2 SVGAGI (reference sequence). The CDR3 spans 14 residues. The CDR3 reads CASSQQGSGNTIYF. The DNA for the CDR3 is TGTGCCAGCAGTCAACAGGGTTCTGGAAACACCATATATTTT.